A selection of T cell receptor beta chains follows, all from one sample in a study of cytomegalovirus exposure and HLA in healthy donors. Measured with immunoSEQ multiplex PCR; TCRdb has only the in-frame clones, and not every one. The repertoire holds 150,000 to 200,000 clones, roughly 75% seen once, with about 11% in the top ten. Sequenced input: PBMCs. All receptors derive from a man between 18 and 29 years old in good health and CMV-seropositive. The CDR3 runs from the conserved cysteine through the conserved F or W. Fields, in order: V gene, clone size, D gene, J gene, CDR3 protein, CDR3 DNA. A D gene is named only where the DNA matches it firmly. The listing skips clone size in some rows; elsewhere it reads once, few, many or a size class.

>TRBV2|once|NA|TRBJ2-2
CASSVDTLNTGELFF
TGTGCCAGCAGTGTTGACACGTTAAACACCGGGGAGCTGTTTTTT
>TRBV7-9|NA|NA|TRBJ2-7
CASSGQGYEQYF
TGTGCCAGCAGCGGGCAGGGCTACGAGCAGTACTTC
>TRBV9|NA|TRBD2|TRBJ2-7
CASSTRTSGAPYEQYF
TGTGCCAGCAGCACGCGGACTAGCGGGGCTCCCTACGAGCAGTACTTC
>TRBV28|NA|TRBD2|TRBJ2-1
CASRGELAIMHEQFF
TGTGCCAGCAGAGGAGAACTAGCGATCATGCATGAGCAGTTCTTC
>TRBV9|NA|NA|TRBJ2-1
CASSVASRQNNEQFF
TGTGCCAGCAGCGTAGCGAGTAGACAAAACAATGAGCAGTTCTTC
>TRBV2|NA|TRBD1|TRBJ1-1
CASRTGTRNTEAFF
TGTGCCAGCAGGACAGGGACGAGAAACACTGAAGCTTTCTTT
>TRBV29-1|few|NA|TRBJ2-1
CSSLSPFSYNEQFF
TGCAGCTCCCTGAGCCCGTTCTCCTACAATGAGCAGTTCTTC
>TRBV19|NA|NA|TRBJ2-7
CASSTLDRYEQYF
TGTGCCAGTAGTACCCTGGACAGATACGAGCAGTACTTC
>TRBV28|NA|TRBD1|TRBJ1-2
CASRDSGGYGYTF
TGTGCCAGCAGGGATTCAGGGGGCTATGGCTACACCTTC
>TRBV6-6|NA|NA|TRBJ2-2
CASSYSTVWGELFF
TGTGCCAGCAGTTACTCGACAGTCTGGGGGGAGCTGTTTTTT
>TRBV2|NA|TRBD1|TRBJ1-4
CASSLIRGRKNEKLFF
TGTGCCAGCAGCCTAATAAGGGGGCGGAAAAACGAAAAACTGTTTTTT
>TRBV10-1|once|TRBD2|TRBJ2-5
CASSDGRGGVETQYF
TGCGCCAGCAGTGACGGTCGGGGGGGGGTGGAGACCCAGTACTTC
>TRBV30|once|NA|TRBJ2-7
CAWSLQGFSYEQYF
TGTGCCTGGAGTCTCCAGGGGTTCTCCTACGAGCAGTACTTC